What follows is one T cell receptor beta chain and its context. Its antigen is unknown. These data are taken from a study of T cell responses to AZD1222 COVID-19 vaccine. Study-wide results and limits: Vaccine-related CD4 TCRs covered spike, predominating at 160-218 and 743-854.

The CDR3 length is 16 residues. Germline V gene lookup returns CDR1 LGHNA and CDR2 YSLEER. Trimming removed 0 bases at V and 0 bases at J, with 9 bases between. Clones were read by immunoSEQ multiplex PCR, and TCRdb kept only the in-frame ones, dropping some. The sample includes approximately 100,000 clones, about 87% of them seen just once. This TCR derives from an adult in good health. The sequencing here drew on peripheral blood, taken on day 0 of AZD1222 vaccination. The rearrangement links TRBV4-3 to TRBJ1-3; D gene uncertain. The CDR3 spells CASSQERDYSGNTIYF. CDR3 DNA sequence: TGCGCCAGCAGCCAAGAGCGGGATTACTCTGGAAACACCATATATTTT.